This T cell receptor (beta chain) was observed in a study of cytomegalovirus exposure and HLA in healthy donors. In the study overall: Genotyping showed around 80% of 350 to 400 donors falling in the Caucasian-associated ancestry cluster. The study, taken as a whole, reports: Sequencing depth across donors, presence/absence analyses assumed, was roughly uniform.

Germline assignment: CDR1 MNHEY and CDR2 SMNVEV (reference sequence). With V trimmed by 5 bases and J by 4 bases, 5 bases remained unmatched. The CDR3 is made up of 14 amino acids. The sample holds a few counts of this clone. What it binds is not known. Every donor was a healthy person donating bone marrow. Both 60 Vbeta primers and 13 Jbeta primers went into the PCR. The assay was immunoSEQ multiplex PCR, and TCRdb's table has in-frame clones only and misses some. The repertoire holds approximately 130,000 clones, with over 70% as singletons. The chain is built from TRBV27 and TRBJ2-7; the match to TRBD1 covers 10 bases. The material sequenced was PBMCs. The receptor was derived from a young man in good health and CMV-seronegative. Here the CDR3 reads CASSTDRGHYEQYF. CDR3 sequence (DNA): TGTGCCAGCAGTACCGACAGGGGGCATTACGAGCAGTACTTC.